The entry that follows covers one T cell receptor (beta chain) sequence. As handled by the study authors: Estimated nucleated cell counts came from reference gene primer amplification. Clones were read by immunoSEQ multiplex PCR, and TCRdb kept only the in-frame ones, dropping some. V and J calls and clone size follow that table, whereas D and trimming were derived from the DNA. Of 90,000 to 100,000 clones in the sample, about 83% were seen once. This specimen comes from a study of blood T cell repertoires in COVID-19. About the study: Donors in the United States, Italy and Spain gave samples during acute or convalescent COVID-19. T cells, B-cell-depleted T cells, or PBMCs provided the cDNA or gDNA that served as material.

Trimming stripped 3 bases from V and 0 bases from J, with 8 bases between. Germline V CDR1 and CDR2: SGHDT, YYEEEE. CDR3 length equals 14 residues. This clonotype was sampled from a human donor in a cohort sampled during active COVID-19. The sequenced material came from peripheral blood. The chain joins TRBV5-6 to TRBJ2-3; no reliable D call. CDR3 protein: CASSSMTSTDTQYF. The CDR3, as DNA: TGTGCCAGCAGCTCGATGACTAGCACAGATACGCAGTATTTT. The whole variable domain, remainder taken from reference TRBV5-6 and TRBJ2-3, is DAGVTQSPTHLIKTRGQQVTLRCSPKSGHDTVSWYQQALGQGPQFIFQYYEEEERQRGNFPDRFSGHQFPNYSSELNVNALLLGDSALYLCASSSMTSTDTQYFGPGTRLTVL.